This is a list of T cell receptor beta chains from one sample in a study of blood T cell repertoires in COVID-19. Repertoires were generated with immunoSEQ multiplex PCR, while TCRdb's copy carries only in-frame clones and drops some. This table has about 220,000 clones, about 86% appearing once. Sequencing input: peripheral blood. Every receptor here comes from a woman in her forties or fifties with acute or convalescent COVID-19. Each CDR3 is given without its conserved first and last residue. Clone size is not always given. Where it is, it says once, few, many or a class for expanded clones.

abundance | v_gene | CDR3aa
- | TRBV28 | ASSSSPGTGVGGNTIY
- | TRBV29-1 | SVEGLSYNEQF
few | TRBV5-6 | ASSDRVQETQY
- | TRBV18 | ASSPPNLAGTEAF
- | TRBV5-6 | ASSDQGRTGHEQF
- | TRBV5-1 | ASNPTGGINTEAF
- | TRBV15 | ATSRAGRTDTQY
- | TRBV7-8 | ASSLRFEAF
- | TRBV3-1/TRBV3-2 | ASSSTGLAGLDSDTQY
- | TRBV5-1 | ASSLGGAGGKNEQF
- | TRBV30 | AWSVGGPKRF
once | TRBV20-1 | SASRASGAADTQY
- | TRBV27 | ASSSTTRAETQY
- | TRBV19 | ASSIGQYSGNTIY
- | TRBV3-1/TRBV3-2 | ASSLPGTSGNEQF
- | TRBV4-2 | ASSPRRGGTGVHEAF
- | TRBV20-1 | SASSPSGASYNEQF
- | TRBV27 | ATQGLTGANVLT
few | TRBV2 | ASSEEGAKGNTIY
- | TRBV12-3/TRBV12-4 | ASGLAGGETQY
- | TRBV6-1 | ASSESRQGQPQH
- | TRBV30 | AGAGGSDQETQY
few | TRBV5-4 | ASSRERSYGYT
- | TRBV29-1 | SVTGTRNHNEQF
- | TRBV14 | ASSPRERDRGT
- | TRBV5-1 | ASSLTGQYEQY
- | TRBV3-1/TRBV3-2 | ASSQGGLGAYEQY
- | TRBV6-5 | ASSRLADQYSEQF
once | TRBV4-2 | ASSRSTGEAF
- | TRBV5-4 | ASSLVGSADLNEQF
- | TRBV5-6 | ASSREYEQY
- | TRBV7-2 | ASSHGTGWGEQY
- | TRBV7-9 | ASTHLMLGSTEAF
once | TRBV10-3 | AISLSREGYTQY
few | TRBV29-1 | SVRSSGTGAYEQY
- | TRBV24-1 | ATSDTNSDNEQF
once | TRBV21-1 | ASSKVNLRDREGQPQH
- | TRBV28 | ASSLRPGQGSYEQY
- | TRBV28 | ASSFPNSPRGQY
- | TRBV5-6 | ASSSGLSLH
- | TRBV18 | ASSIGLRGEAF
- | TRBV24-1 | ATSRQGGSYNEQF
- | TRBV9 | ASSGHRGRIGTDTQY
- | TRBV21-1 | ASSPKRCRGSQQETQY
- | TRBV24-1 | ATSDTDRDDNQPQH
- | TRBV9 | ASSPTSGVGNEQF
- | TRBV11-2 | ASSYRTDTQY
- | TRBV18 | ASSPRTSSTYEQY
- | TRBV19 | ASTRAGQPQH
- | TRBV30 | AWSSLPGNTGELF
- | TRBV18 | ASSSRTGAAWGEQF
- | TRBV10-3 | AITPRTGELF